The next 25 T cell receptor beta chains were all read from a single sample in a study of CD8+ T cells in alopecia areata. Investigators isolated RNA and reverse transcribed it into cDNA to act as the sequencing template. Libraries were prepared by immunoSEQ multiplex PCR; TCRdb keeps only in-frame clonotypes and omits some of them. Among about 3,600 clones, roughly 70% were seen once, and the ten largest hold about 6.8%. Sequenced sample: skin. These receptor sequences come from a human donor in good health.

This clone has a handful of counts. This chain connects TRBV11-2 to TRBJ2-5, with a possible D match to TRBD2 (6 bases). CDR1 is SGHAT, CDR2 FQNNGV, per germline. Trimming shortened V by 5 bases and J by 5 bases, and 15 bases separated the two germline ends. This CDR3 contains 14 residues. In DNA, the CDR3 is TGTGCCAGCAGCCCCGTTGCGGGGAGCGAGACCCAGTACTTC. This gives the protein CASSPVAGSETQYF.

The chain carries TRBV29-1 and TRBJ2-6, with a possible D match to TRBD1 (6 bases). Trimming took off 5 bases at V and 2 bases at J, with 10 bases between the two ends. Germline V gene sequence: CDR1 SQVTM, CDR2 ANQGSEA. This CDR3 spans 14 amino acids. DNA for the CDR3: TGCAGCGTTCAACAGGGAACTGGGGCCAACGTCCTGACTTTC. Translated: CSVQQGTGANVLTF.

CDR3 nucleotide sequence: TGTGCCAGCTCACCACCGGGAGACCCGACCTACGAGCAGTACTTC. Protein: CASSPPGDPTYEQYF. The chain combines TRBV18 with TRBJ2-7; tentative D call: TRBD2 (5 bases). The CDR3 runs to 15 residues. Germline CDR1 KGHSH, CDR2 LQKENI. The ends were cut back, 0 bases at V and 2 bases at J, with 11 bases in the middle.

The chain has TRBV5-1 and TRBJ2-2; no reliable D call. The CDR3 sequence is 16 residues long. The germline CDR1 and CDR2 sequences are SGHRS and YFSETQ. V gave up 0 bases and J gave up 6 bases, with 15 bases separating them. Written as DNA, the CDR3 is TGCGCCAGCAGCTTGGGAGAGTTGCTGCGGTCCGGGGAGCTGTTTTTT. Translation: CASSLGELLRSGELFF.

A single count supports this clone. Germline is not matched at one junction end, which may reflect a read error. V gene TRBV19 combines with J gene TRBJ1-2, with TRBD1 matching over 8 bases. Germline V CDR1 and CDR2: LNHDA, SQIVND (reference sequence). The CDR3 is 16 residues long. CDR3: CASSIITGGTNYGYTF. The CDR3 coding sequence is TGTGCCAGTAGTATTATAACAGGGGGAACTAATTATGGCTACACCTTC.

This chain links TRBV5-4 with TRBJ2-1; TRBD1 is a possible D gene (6 bases). This CDR3 region has 17 residues. Trimming took off 4 bases at V and 9 bases at J, with 26 bases between the two ends. CDR1 SGHNT and CDR2 YYREEE come from the germline V gene (reference sequence). The CDR3 sequence is CASSPPLRGSSWGEQFF. DNA for the CDR3: TGTGCCAGCAGCCCCCCTCTGAGGGGGAGTAGTTGGGGTGAGCAGTTCTTC.

J is TRBJ2-5 and V is TRBV5-4; the D is unclear. V was cut by 2 bases and J by 2 bases, with 10 bases left in between. The CDR3 has 14 residues. Germline loops: CDR1 SGHNT, CDR2 YYREEE (reference sequence). The CDR3 loop is CASSFSSNQETQYF. Written as DNA, the CDR3 is TGTGCCAGCAGCTTTTCCAGTAATCAAGAGACCCAGTACTTC.

The chain combines TRBV19 with TRBJ1-2; D call uncertain. The CDR3 totals 14 residues. V dropped 3 bases and J dropped 8 bases, with 16 bases sitting between them. Germline V lookup: CDR1 LNHDA, CDR2 SQIVND (reference sequence). CDR3 protein: CASSMLRGGSGYTF. CDR3 in DNA: TGTGCCAGTAGTATGCTCCGCGGAGGGTCCGGCTACACCTTC.

V gene TRBV11-2 combines with J gene TRBJ1-6; the match to TRBD1 covers 7 bases. The germline V gene has CDR1 SGHAT and CDR2 FQNNGV. Trimming cost V 1 base and J 7 bases; bases outside gene matches: 10. CDR3 length: 17 amino acids. CDR3 amino acids: CASSLGAGGIWNSPLHF. In nucleotides, the CDR3 is TGTGCCAGCAGCTTAGGGGCAGGGGGTATTTGGAATTCACCCCTCCACTTT. Full variable domain (remainder filled in from reference TRBV11-2 and TRBJ1-6): EAGVAQSPRYKIIEKRQSVAFWCNPISGHATLYWYQQILGQGPKLLIQFQNNGVVDDSQLPKDRFSAERLKGVDSTLKIQPAKLEDSAVYLCASSLGAGGIWNSPLHFGNGTRLTVT.

The chain couples TRBV27 to TRBJ1-1; maybe TRBD1 (6 bases). Trimming left V 10 bases short and J 1 base short, with 34 bases between. CDR3 size: 20 residues. The germline V gene has CDR1 MNHEY and CDR2 SMNVEV (reference sequence). CDR3 sequence reads: CATSPFRWTDTTQRNTEAFF. The CDR3 DNA reads as TGTGCCACCTCACCATTCCGATGGACAGACACCACTCAAAGGAACACTGAAGCTTTCTTT.

The rearrangement joins TRBV11-2 to TRBJ1-2; D gene ambiguous. Germline CDR1 reads SGHAT; CDR2 reads FQNNGV. V gave up 6 bases and J gave up 4 bases, with 18 bases separating them. This CDR3 spans 15 amino acids. The CDR3 spells CASRETRGNFYGYTF. CDR3 sequence (DNA): TGTGCCAGCAGGGAGACACGGGGAAACTTCTATGGCTACACCTTC.

V is TRBV11-1 and J is TRBJ2-1, with 9 bases matching TRBD1. The CDR3 is 16 residues long. Germline V gene sequence: CDR1 SGHAT, CDR2 FQDESV (reference sequence). Trimming cost V 5 bases and J 4 bases; bases outside gene matches: 9. The CDR3 DNA is TGTGCCAGCAGCATTAACACCGGGACAGGGTACAATGAGCAGTTCTTC. Translation: CASSINTGTGYNEQFF.

The chain is built from TRBV2 and TRBJ2-7, with 10 bases fitting TRBD1. The CDR3 contains 13 residues. V dropped 4 bases and J dropped 7; count of bases not matched to a gene: 4. Looked up from germline, CDR1 is SNHLY and CDR2 is FYNNEI. The CDR3 DNA reads TGTGCCAGCAGTGGACAGGGGGCGGGGGAGCAGTACTTC. This encodes CASSGQGAGEQYF.

The rearrangement uses TRBV9 and TRBJ1-2; 7 positions agree with TRBD1. The germline gives CDR1 SGDLS, CDR2 YYNGEE. Trimming cost V 3 bases and J 4 bases; bases outside gene matches: 6. This CDR3 has 14 residues. The CDR3 reads CASSATGQVYGYTF. For the CDR3, the DNA is TGTGCCAGCAGCGCAACAGGACAGGTCTATGGCTACACCTTC.

This clone was counted a few times. This chain joins TRBV5-1 and TRBJ2-5; 10 bases fit TRBD2. With V trimmed by 4 bases and J by 3 bases, 9 bases remained unmatched. The CDR3 is 16 residues long. The germline gives CDR1 SGHRS, CDR2 YFSETQ. The CDR3 loop is CASSQTRAGGEETQYF. The CDR3 region has the DNA TGCGCCAGCAGCCAGACCCGAGCGGGGGGGGAAGAGACCCAGTACTTC. The entire variable domain, with the rest obtained from reference TRBV5-1 and TRBJ2-5, is as follows: KAGVTQTPRYLIKTRGQQVTLSCSPISGHRSVSWYQQTPGQGLQFLFEYFSETQRNKGNFPGRFSGRQFSNSRSEMNVSTLELGDSALYLCASSQTRAGGEETQYFGPGTRLLVL.

The chain couples TRBV18 to TRBJ1-1; D is uncertain. The ends were cut back, 3 bases at V and 1 base at J, with 12 bases in the middle. Per germline, CDR1 KGHSH and CDR2 LQKENI. CDR3 length: 15 residues. DNA for the CDR3: TGTGCCAGCTCACCGCCGGCCGAGAAGAACACTGAAGCTTTCTTT. Its translation is CASSPPAEKNTEAFF.

This chain links TRBV23-1 with TRBJ1-1, with a weak D call TRBD1 (6 bases). TRBV23-1 is an ORF, and what it does is uncertain. V lost 6 bases to trimming and J lost 5 bases, with 10 bases between them. The CDR3 totals 12 residues. The CDR3 nucleotides read TGCGCCAGCAGGCGCCAGGGGACTGAAGCTTTCTTT. Its translation: CASRRQGTEAFF.

This clone has a handful of counts. V gene TRBV5-5 combines with J gene TRBJ2-5, with D maybe TRBD1 (5 bases). Trimming cost V 2 bases and J 2 bases, with 7 bases left between them. This CDR3 has 13 amino acids. CDR1 is SGHKS and CDR2 is YYEKEE in the germline V gene (reference sequence). For the CDR3, the DNA is TGTGCCAGCAGCTTACCAGGGCAAGAGACCCAGTACTTC. Encoded protein: CASSLPGQETQYF.

V and J are TRBV2 and TRBJ1-1; TRBD1 matches 8 bases. CDR1 is SNHLY, CDR2 FYNNEI, per germline. This CDR3 has 13 amino acids. The V segment lost 10 bases and the J segment 1 base; nucleotides outside the gene matches: 5. For the CDR3, the DNA is TGTGCCAACCGGACAGGGAGGAACACTGAAGCTTTCTTT. Residues: CANRTGRNTEAFF.

This chain uses TRBV6-9 with TRBJ2-7; D is uncertain. The CDR3 has 14 amino acids. Trimming took off 3 bases at V and 0 bases at J, with 9 bases between the two ends. Germline values: CDR1 MNHGY, CDR2 SVAAGI. CDR3 nucleotides: TGTGCCAGCAGTTACGGGCCTAGCTCCTACGAGCAGTACTTC. As protein: CASSYGPSSYEQYF.

The V and J genes are TRBV19 and TRBJ1-1, with D perhaps matching TRBD1 (5 bases). This CDR3 is built from 15 residues. V was clipped by 5 bases and J by 1 base, with 14 bases between them. Germline CDR1 is LNHDA and CDR2 is SQIVND (reference sequence). The CDR3 region is CASSSAGRGNTEAFF. CDR3 DNA sequence: TGTGCCAGTAGTTCAGCCGGGAGGGGGAACACTGAAGCTTTCTTT.

This chain joins TRBV14 and TRBJ1-3, with D maybe TRBD1 (5 bases). This CDR3 has 16 amino acids. V was shortened by 2 bases and J by 2 bases, with 13 bases between the two germline ends. Germline V gene data show CDR1 as SGHDN and CDR2 as FVKESK. The CDR3: CASSQTQGFPGNTIYF. In nucleotides, the CDR3 is TGTGCCAGCAGCCAAACTCAGGGATTCCCTGGAAACACCATATATTTT. The whole variable domain, remainder taken from reference TRBV14 and TRBJ1-3, is EAGVTQFPSHSVIEKGQTVTLRCDPISGHDNLYWYRRVMGKEIKFLLHFVKESKQDESGMPNNRFLAERTGGTYSTLKVQPAELEDSGVYFCASSQTQGFPGNTIYFGEGSWLTVV.

The chain carries TRBV4-1 and TRBJ1-1; D call uncertain. Germline CDR1 reads MGHRA; CDR2 reads YSYEKL. V dropped 1 base and J dropped 0 bases, with 6 bases sitting between them. The CDR3 contains 14 residues. Here the CDR3 DNA reads TGCGCCAGCAGCCAAGGTCTCTTGAACACTGAAGCTTTCTTT. It is translated as CASSQGLLNTEAFF.

This clone was picked up a small number of times. V and J are TRBV27 and TRBJ1-2; 9 bases match TRBD1. V was clipped by 3 bases and J by 7 bases; unmatched bases: 9. CDR1 is MNHEY, CDR2 SMNVEV, per germline (reference sequence). The CDR3 length is 15 residues. The CDR3 sequence is CASSFQTGGRSGYTF. CDR3 sequence (DNA): TGTGCCAGCAGTTTCCAGACAGGGGGTCGATCTGGCTACACCTTC.

This clone is termed large. This chain joins TRBV7-9 and TRBJ1-4; D uncertain. CDR3 length: 16 amino acids. Germline CDR1 reads SEHNR; CDR2 reads FQNEAQ (reference sequence). V dropped 0 bases and J dropped 0 bases, with 8 bases sitting between them. The CDR3 reads CASSLAVSPTNEKLFF. CDR3 coding DNA: TGTGCCAGCAGCTTAGCAGTGAGTCCAACTAATGAAAAACTGTTTTTT.